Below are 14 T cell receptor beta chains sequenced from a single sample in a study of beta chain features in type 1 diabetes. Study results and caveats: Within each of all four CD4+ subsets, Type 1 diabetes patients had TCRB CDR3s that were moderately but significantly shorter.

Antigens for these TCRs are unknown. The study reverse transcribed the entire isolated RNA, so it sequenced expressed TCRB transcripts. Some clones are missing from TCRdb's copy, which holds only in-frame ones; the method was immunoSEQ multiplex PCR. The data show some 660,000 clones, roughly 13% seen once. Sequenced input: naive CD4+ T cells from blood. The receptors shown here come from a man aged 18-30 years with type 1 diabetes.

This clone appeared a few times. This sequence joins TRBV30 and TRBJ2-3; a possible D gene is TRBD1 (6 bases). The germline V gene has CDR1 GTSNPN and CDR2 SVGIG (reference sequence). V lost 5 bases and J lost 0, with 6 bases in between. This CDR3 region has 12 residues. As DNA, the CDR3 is TGTGCCTGGGGACAGAGCACAGATACGCAGTATTTT. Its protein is CAWGQSTDTQYF.

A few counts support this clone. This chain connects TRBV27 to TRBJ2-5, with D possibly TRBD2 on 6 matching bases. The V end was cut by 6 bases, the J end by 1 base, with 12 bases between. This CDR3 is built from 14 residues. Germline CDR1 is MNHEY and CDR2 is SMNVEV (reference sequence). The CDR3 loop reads CASSLPGGQETQYF. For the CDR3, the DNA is TGTGCCAGCAGCCTCCCCGGGGGCCAAGAGACCCAGTACTTC.

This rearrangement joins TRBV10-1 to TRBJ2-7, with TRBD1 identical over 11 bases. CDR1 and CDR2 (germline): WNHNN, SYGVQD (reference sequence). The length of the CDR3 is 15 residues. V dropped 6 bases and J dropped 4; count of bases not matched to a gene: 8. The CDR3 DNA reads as TGCGCCAGCAGAGACGGACAGGGGGCTGTGTACGAGCAGTACTTC. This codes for CASRDGQGAVYEQYF.

The CDR3 is CASSQEELGLGEQYF. CDR3 bases: TGTGCCAGCAGCCAAGAGGAACTAGGGCTGGGAGAGCAGTACTTC. This chain joins TRBV4-2 and TRBJ2-7; perhaps TRBD2 as D (5 bases). Germline CDR1 and CDR2: LGHNA and YNFKEQ. This CDR3 region has 15 residues. V lost 0 bases and J 7 bases, leaving 16 bases between the germline ends.

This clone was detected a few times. CDR3 sequence (DNA): TGTGCCAGCAGCTTGATTGCAGGGTTGAACACCGGGGAGCTGTTTTTT. Its protein is CASSLIAGLNTGELFF. V usage is TRBV5-4 and J usage is TRBJ2-2; D may be TRBD1 (5 bases). CDR3 length equals 16 residues. CDR1 is SGHNT, CDR2 YYREEE, per germline (reference sequence). Trimming took off 1 base at V and 1 base at J, with 11 bases between the two ends.

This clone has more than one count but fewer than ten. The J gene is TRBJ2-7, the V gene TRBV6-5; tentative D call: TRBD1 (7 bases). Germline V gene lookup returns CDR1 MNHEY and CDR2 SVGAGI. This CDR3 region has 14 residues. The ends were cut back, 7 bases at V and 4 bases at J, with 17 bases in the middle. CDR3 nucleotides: TGTGCCAGCACCCTAACGGCAGGGGGGTACGAGCAGTACTTC. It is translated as CASTLTAGGYEQYF.

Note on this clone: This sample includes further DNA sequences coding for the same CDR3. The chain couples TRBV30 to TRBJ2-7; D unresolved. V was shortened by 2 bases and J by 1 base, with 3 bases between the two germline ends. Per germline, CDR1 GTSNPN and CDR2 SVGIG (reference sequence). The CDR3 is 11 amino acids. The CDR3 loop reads CAWSNSYEQYF. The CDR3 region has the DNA TGTGCCTGGAGTAATTCCTACGAGCAGTACTTC.

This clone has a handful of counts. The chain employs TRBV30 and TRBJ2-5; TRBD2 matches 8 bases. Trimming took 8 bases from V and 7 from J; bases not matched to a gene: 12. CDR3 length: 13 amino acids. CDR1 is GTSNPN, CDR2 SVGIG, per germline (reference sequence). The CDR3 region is CAGLAGGLRTQYF. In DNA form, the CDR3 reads TGTGCCGGACTGGCGGGGGGCCTAAGGACCCAGTACTTC. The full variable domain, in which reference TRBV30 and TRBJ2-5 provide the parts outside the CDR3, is SQTIHQWPATLVQPVGSPLSLECTVEGTSNPNLYWYRQAAGRGLQLLFYSVGIGQISSEVPQNLSASRPQDRQFILSSKKLLLSDSGFYLCAGLAGGLRTQYFGPGTRLLVL.

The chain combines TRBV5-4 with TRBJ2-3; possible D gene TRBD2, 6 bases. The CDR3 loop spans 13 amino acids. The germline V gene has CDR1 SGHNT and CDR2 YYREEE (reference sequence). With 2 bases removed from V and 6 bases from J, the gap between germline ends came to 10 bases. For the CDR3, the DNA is TGTGCCAGCAGCTTCAAAGGAGGGGATACGCAGTATTTT. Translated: CASSFKGGDTQYF. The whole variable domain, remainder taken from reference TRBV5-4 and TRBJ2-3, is ETGVTQSPTHLIKTRGQQVTLRCSSQSGHNTVSWYQQALGQGPQFIFQYYREEENGRGNFPPRFSGLQFPNYSSELNVNALELDDSALYLCASSFKGGDTQYFGPGTRLTVL.

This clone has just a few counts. The CDR3 loop is CASSFLQGSEQYF. For the CDR3, the DNA is TGTGCCAGCAGCTTTCTCCAGGGTTCAGAGCAGTACTTC. The chain carries TRBV7-9 and TRBJ2-7, with D maybe TRBD1 (5 bases). The CDR3 sequence is 13 residues long. The germline gives CDR1 SEHNR, CDR2 FQNEAQ (reference sequence). V dropped 3 bases and J dropped 7 bases, with 13 bases sitting between them.

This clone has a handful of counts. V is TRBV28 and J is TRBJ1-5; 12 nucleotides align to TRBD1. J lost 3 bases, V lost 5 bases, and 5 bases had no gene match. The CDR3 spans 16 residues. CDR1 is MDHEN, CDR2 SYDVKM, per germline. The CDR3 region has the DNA TGTGCCAGCAGTAAGGGACAGGGGGCGTTCAATCAGCCCCAGCATTTT. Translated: CASSKGQGAFNQPQHF.

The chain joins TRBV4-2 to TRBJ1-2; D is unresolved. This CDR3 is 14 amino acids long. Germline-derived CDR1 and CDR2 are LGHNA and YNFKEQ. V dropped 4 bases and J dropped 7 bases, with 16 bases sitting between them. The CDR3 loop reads CASSLIGVFSGYTF. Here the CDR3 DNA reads TGTGCCAGCAGCCTCATCGGGGTCTTTTCTGGCTACACCTTC.

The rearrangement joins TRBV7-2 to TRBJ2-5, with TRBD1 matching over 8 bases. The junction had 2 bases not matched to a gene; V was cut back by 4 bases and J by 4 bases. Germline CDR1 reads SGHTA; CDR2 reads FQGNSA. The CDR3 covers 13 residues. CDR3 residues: CASSSGTGETQYF. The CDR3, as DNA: TGTGCCAGCAGCTCCGGGACAGGAGAGACCCAGTACTTC. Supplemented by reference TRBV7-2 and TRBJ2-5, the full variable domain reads GAGVSQSPSNKVTEKGKDVELRCDPISGHTALYWYRQSLGQGLEFLIYFQGNSAPDKSGLPSDRFSAERTGGSVSTLTIQRTQQEDSAVYLCASSSGTGETQYFGPGTRLLVL.

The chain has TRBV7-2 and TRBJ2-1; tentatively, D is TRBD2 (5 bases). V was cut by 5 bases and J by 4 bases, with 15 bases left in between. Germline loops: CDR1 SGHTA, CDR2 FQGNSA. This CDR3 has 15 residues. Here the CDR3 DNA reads TGTGCCAGCAGCCCCGGCGGGCCCCTGTACAATGAGCAGTTCTTC. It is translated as CASSPGGPLYNEQFF.